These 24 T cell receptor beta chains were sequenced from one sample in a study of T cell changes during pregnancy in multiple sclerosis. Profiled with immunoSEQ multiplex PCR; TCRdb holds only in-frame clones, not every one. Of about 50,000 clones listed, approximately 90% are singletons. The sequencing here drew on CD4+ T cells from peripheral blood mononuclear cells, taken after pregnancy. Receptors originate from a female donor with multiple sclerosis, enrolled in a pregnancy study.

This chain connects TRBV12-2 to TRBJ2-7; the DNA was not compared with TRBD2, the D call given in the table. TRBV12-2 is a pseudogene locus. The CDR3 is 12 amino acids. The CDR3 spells CASRPSSYEQYF. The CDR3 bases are TGTGCAAGTCGCCCGAGCTCCTACGAGCAGTACTTC.

CDR3 sequence: CASSPSLATEQFF. The CDR3 DNA reads as TGTGCCAGCTCACCGTCACTAGCGACTGAGCAGTTCTTC. This chain connects TRBV18 to TRBJ2-1, with TRBD2 identical over 7 bases. Trimming at V came to 3 bases and at J to 9 bases, leaving 5 bases not matched to a gene. Germline V gene sequence: CDR1 KGHSH, CDR2 LQKENI. CDR3 size: 13 residues.

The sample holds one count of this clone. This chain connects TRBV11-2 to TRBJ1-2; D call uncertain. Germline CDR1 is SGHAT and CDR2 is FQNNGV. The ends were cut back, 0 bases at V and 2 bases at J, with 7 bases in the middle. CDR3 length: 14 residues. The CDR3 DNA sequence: TGTGCCAGCAGCTTAGAGTCGGGAAACTATGGCTACACCTTC. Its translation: CASSLESGNYGYTF. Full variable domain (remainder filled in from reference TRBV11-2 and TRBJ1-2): EAGVAQSPRYKIIEKRQSVAFWCNPISGHATLYWYQQILGQGPKLLIQFQNNGVVDDSQLPKDRFSAERLKGVDSTLKIQPAKLEDSAVYLCASSLESGNYGYTFGSGTRLTVV.

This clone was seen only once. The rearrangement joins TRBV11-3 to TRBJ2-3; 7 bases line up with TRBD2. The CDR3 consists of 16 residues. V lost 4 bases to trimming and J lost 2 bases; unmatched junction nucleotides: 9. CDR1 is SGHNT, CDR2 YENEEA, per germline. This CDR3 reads CASSSPSGTITDTQYF. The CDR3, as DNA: TGTGCCAGCAGCTCTCCTTCCGGGACTATCACAGATACGCAGTATTTT.

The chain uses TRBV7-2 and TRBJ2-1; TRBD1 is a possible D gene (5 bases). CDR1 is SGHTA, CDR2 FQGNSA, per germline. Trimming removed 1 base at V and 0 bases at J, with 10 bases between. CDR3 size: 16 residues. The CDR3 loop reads CASSLGQGSSYNEQFF. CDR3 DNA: TGTGCCAGCAGCTTAGGGCAGGGAAGCTCCTACAATGAGCAGTTCTTC.

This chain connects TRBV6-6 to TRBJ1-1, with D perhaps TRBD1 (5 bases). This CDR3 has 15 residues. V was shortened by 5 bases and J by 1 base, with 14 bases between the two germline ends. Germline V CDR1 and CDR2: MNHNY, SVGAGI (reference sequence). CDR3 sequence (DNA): TGTGCCAGCAGTCCTCCCGGGAGGGGGAACACTGAAGCTTTCTTT. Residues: CASSPPGRGNTEAFF.

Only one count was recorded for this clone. The CDR3 protein is CSVVRGTKNYNEQFF. The CDR3, as DNA: TGCAGCGTTGTTCGTGGGACTAAAAATTACAATGAGCAGTTCTTC. This chain links TRBV29-1 with TRBJ2-1; 7 positions agree with TRBD2. The CDR3 runs to 15 residues. Looked up from germline, CDR1 is SQVTM and CDR2 is ANQGSEA. V dropped 4 bases and J dropped 4; count of bases not matched to a gene: 10.

CDR3 coding DNA: TGTGCCAGCACCTCCCTACATGAGCAGTTCTTC. This codes for CASTSLHEQFF. J is TRBJ2-1 and V is TRBV5-6; D remains unclear. CDR1 and CDR2 from the germline V gene are SGHDT and YYEEEE. V dropped 6 bases and J dropped 8 bases, with 9 bases sitting between them. The CDR3 totals 11 residues. Supplemented by reference TRBV5-6 and TRBJ2-1, the full variable domain reads DAGVTQSPTHLIKTRGQQVTLRCSPKSGHDTVSWYQQALGQGPQFIFQYYEEEERQRGNFPDRFSGHQFPNYSSELNVNALLLGDSALYLCASTSLHEQFFGPGTRLTVL.

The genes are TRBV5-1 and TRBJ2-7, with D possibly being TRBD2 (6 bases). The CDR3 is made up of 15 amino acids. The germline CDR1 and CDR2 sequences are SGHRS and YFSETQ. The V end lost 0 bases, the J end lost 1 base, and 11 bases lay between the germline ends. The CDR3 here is CASSLDRLESYEQYF. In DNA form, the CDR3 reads TGCGCCAGCAGCTTGGATCGACTAGAGTCCTACGAGCAGTACTTC.

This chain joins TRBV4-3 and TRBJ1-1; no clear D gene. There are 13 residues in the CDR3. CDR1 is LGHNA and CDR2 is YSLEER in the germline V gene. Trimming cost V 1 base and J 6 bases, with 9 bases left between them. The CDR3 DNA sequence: TGCGCCAGCAGCCAAGTTATGGGAGCTGAAGCTTTCTTT. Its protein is CASSQVMGAEAFF.

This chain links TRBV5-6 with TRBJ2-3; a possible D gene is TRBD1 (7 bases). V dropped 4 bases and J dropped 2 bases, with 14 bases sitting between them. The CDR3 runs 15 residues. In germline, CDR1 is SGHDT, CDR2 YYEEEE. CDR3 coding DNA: TGTGCCAGCAGCCATACAGGGGAGGTCACAGATACGCAGTATTTT. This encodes CASSHTGEVTDTQYF.

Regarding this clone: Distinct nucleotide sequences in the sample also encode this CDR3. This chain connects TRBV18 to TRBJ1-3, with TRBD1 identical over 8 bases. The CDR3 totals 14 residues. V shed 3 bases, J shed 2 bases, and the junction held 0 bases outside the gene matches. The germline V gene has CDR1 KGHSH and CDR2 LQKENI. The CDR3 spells CASSPDRAGNTIYF. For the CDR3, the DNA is TGTGCCAGCTCACCGGACAGGGCTGGAAACACCATATATTTT.

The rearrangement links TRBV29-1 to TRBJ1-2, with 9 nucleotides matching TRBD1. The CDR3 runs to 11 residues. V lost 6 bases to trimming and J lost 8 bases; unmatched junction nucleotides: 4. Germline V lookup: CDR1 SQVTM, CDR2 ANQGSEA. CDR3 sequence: CSVDRGSGYTF. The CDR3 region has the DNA TGCAGCGTGGACAGGGGAAGCGGCTACACCTTC. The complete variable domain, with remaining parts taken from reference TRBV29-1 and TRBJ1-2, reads SAVISQKPSRDICQRGTSLTIQCQVDSQVTMMFWYRQQPGQSLTLIATANQGSEATYESGFVIDKFPISRPNLTFSTLTVSNMSPEDSSIYLCSVDRGSGYTFGSGTRLTVV.

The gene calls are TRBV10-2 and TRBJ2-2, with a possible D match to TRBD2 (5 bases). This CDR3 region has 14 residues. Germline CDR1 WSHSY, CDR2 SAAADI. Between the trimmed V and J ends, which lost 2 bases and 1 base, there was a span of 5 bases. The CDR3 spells CASSEAGNTGELFF. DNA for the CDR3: TGCGCCAGCAGTGAGGCGGGGAACACCGGGGAGCTGTTTTTT.

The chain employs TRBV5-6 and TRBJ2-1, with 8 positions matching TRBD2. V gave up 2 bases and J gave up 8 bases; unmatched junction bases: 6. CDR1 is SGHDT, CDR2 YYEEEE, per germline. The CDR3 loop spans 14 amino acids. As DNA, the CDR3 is TGTGCCAGCAGCTTCGAGCGGGAGTTTGATGAGCAGTTCTTC. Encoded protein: CASSFEREFDEQFF.

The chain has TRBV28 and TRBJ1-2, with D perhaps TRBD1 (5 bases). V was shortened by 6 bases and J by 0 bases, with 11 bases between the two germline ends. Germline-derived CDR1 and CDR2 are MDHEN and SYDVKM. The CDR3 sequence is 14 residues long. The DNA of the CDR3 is TGTGCCAGCAGGGGGCGGGGGGCTAACTATGGCTACACCTTC. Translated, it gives CASRGRGANYGYTF.

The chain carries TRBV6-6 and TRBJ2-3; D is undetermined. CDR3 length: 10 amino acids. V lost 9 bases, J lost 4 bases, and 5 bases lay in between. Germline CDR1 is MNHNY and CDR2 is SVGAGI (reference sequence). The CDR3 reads CASYSDTQYF. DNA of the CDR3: TGTGCCAGTTATTCAGATACGCAGTATTTT.

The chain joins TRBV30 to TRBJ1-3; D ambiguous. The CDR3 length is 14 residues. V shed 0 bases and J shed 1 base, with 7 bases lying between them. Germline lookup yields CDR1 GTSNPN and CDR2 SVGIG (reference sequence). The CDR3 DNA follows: TGTGCCTGGAGTGTACATTTTTCTGGAAACACCATATATTTT. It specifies CAWSVHFSGNTIYF.

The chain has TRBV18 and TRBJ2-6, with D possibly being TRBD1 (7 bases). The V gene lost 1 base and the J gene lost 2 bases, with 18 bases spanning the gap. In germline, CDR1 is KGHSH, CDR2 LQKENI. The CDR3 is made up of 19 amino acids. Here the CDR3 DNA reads TGTGCCAGCTCACCACTACGGAAGGAGGGGGCGCCTGGGGCCAACGTCCTGACTTTC. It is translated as CASSPLRKEGAPGANVLTF.

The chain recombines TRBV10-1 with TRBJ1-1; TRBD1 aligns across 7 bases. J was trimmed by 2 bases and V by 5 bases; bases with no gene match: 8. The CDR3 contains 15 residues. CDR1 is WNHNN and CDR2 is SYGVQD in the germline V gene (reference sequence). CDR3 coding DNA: TGCGCCAGCAGTTCTCCCAGGGGGTATAACACTGAAGCTTTCTTT. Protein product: CASSSPRGYNTEAFF.

For the CDR3, the DNA is TGTGCCACCAGCAGGTCCCGGCAGGGGGCGGGCATGGAAGCTTTCTTT. Translating gives CATSRSRQGAGMEAFF. This sequence joins TRBV15 and TRBJ1-1, with TRBD1 identical over 8 bases. The CDR3 contains 16 residues. After removal of 3 bases from V and 8 bases from J, the junction contained 14 bases not matched to a gene. Germline-derived CDR1 and CDR2 are LNHNV and YYDKDF (reference sequence).

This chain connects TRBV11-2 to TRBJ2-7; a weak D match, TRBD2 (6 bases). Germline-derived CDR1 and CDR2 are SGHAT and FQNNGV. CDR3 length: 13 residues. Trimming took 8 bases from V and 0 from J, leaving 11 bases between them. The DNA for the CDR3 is TGTGCCAGCGGGGGACTCTCCTCCTACGAGCAGTACTTC. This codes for CASGGLSSYEQYF.

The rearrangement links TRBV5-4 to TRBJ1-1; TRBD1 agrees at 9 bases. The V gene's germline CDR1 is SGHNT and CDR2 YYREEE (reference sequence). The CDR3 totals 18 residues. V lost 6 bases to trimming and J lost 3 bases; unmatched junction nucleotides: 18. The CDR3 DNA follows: TGTGCCAGCAACGCAAAACCGGGACAGGGAATTTGGGACACTGAAGCTTTCTTT. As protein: CASNAKPGQGIWDTEAFF. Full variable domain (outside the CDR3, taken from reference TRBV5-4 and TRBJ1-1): ETGVTQSPTHLIKTRGQQVTLRCSSQSGHNTVSWYQQALGQGPQFIFQYYREEENGRGNFPPRFSGLQFPNYSSELNVNALELDDSALYLCASNAKPGQGIWDTEAFFGQGTRLTVV.

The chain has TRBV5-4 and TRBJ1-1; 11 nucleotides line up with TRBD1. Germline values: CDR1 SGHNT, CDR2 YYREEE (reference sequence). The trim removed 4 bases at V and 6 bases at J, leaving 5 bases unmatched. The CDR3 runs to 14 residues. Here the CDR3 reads CASSPRTGGPEAFF. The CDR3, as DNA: TGTGCCAGCAGCCCCCGGACAGGGGGCCCTGAAGCTTTCTTT.